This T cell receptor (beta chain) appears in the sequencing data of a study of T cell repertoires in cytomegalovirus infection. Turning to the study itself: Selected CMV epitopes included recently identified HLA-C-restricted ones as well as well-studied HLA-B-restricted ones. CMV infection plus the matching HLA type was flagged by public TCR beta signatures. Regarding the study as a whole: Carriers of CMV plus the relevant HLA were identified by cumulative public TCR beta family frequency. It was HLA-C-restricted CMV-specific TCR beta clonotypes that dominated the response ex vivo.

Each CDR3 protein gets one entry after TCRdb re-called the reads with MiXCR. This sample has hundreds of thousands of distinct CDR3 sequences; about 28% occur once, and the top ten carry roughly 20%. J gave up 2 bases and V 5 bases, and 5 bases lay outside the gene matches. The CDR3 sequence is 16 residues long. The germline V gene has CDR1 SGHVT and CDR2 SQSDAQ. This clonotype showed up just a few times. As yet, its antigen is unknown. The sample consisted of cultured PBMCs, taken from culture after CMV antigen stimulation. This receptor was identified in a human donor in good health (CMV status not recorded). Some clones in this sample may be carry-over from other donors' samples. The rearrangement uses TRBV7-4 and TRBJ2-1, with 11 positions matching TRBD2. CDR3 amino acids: CASSPTSGTPYNEQFF. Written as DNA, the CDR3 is TGTGCCAGCAGCCCGACTAGCGGGACACCCTACAATGAGCAGTTCTTC.